This is a list of T cell receptor beta chains from one sample in a study of blood T cell repertoires in COVID-19. Sequenced by immunoSEQ multiplex PCR; TCRdb stores in-frame clones only, minus some. The sample has roughly 310,000 clones, 90% seen once. The sample taken for sequencing was peripheral blood. These receptors came from a woman younger than 45 with COVID-19, enrolled during active disease. The CDR3 runs from the conserved cysteine through the conserved F or W. Where a row states a size, it is once, few, many or the class of an expanded clone; other rows omit it.

clone_size j_call v_call cdr3_aa
few TRBJ2-7 TRBV2 CASSEWSSVSYEQYF
NA TRBJ1-1 TRBV7-2 CASSLQGVGATEAFF
NA TRBJ2-2 TRBV9 CASSVGSANTGELFF
NA TRBJ1-1 TRBV27 CASGSGINTEAFF
once TRBJ2-7 TRBV18 CASSPGAGAYEQYF
NA TRBJ1-2 TRBV10-3 CAISVQGAGAGYTF
NA TRBJ2-6 TRBV18 CASSPLVSSSGANVLTF
NA TRBJ2-5 TRBV7-2 CASSLGRAEETQYF
NA TRBJ2-5 TRBV2 CASSLTGAVQETQYF
NA TRBJ1-1 TRBV19 CASKALTGPDYTEAFF
NA TRBJ1-1 TRBV29-1 CSVERMGQGPRRVRTEAFF
NA TRBJ1-1 TRBV27 CASSLDRGNTEAFF
NA TRBJ2-7 TRBV7-6 CASSLEVGALDEQYF
NA TRBJ1-1 TRBV6-6 CASSYMTAGPATEAFF
NA TRBJ2-1 TRBV2 CASSDGIGLNEQFF
NA TRBJ2-1 TRBV19 CASSTLASGTLNNEQFF
NA TRBJ2-1 TRBV9 CASSPRLAGGPYNEQFF
once TRBJ1-1 TRBV3-1/TRBV3-2 CASSVGLISIEAFF
NA TRBJ1-4 TRBV27 CASSSGGGKANEKLFF
once TRBJ2-7 TRBV19 CASRGTGGSYEQYF
NA TRBJ1-4 TRBV6-5 CASSARDRYEKLFF
NA TRBJ1-1 TRBV5-5 CASSGATEAFF
once TRBJ2-2 TRBV27 CASSLFLVGGAATGELFF
NA TRBJ2-6 TRBV5-1 CASSLNRVSGANVLTF
NA TRBJ2-1 TRBV7-9 CASSPTGEHYNEQFF
NA TRBJ1-6 TRBV5-1 CASSLDSGGSNSPLHF
NA TRBJ1-1 TRBV20-1 CSASGQKNTEAFF
NA TRBJ1-6 TRBV25-1 CASRLGTGDSPLHF
NA TRBJ1-1 TRBV5-1 CASSLRQGGNTEAFF
once TRBJ1-1 TRBV29-1 CSVTGRGGNTEAFF
NA TRBJ2-7 TRBV19 CASSFSGTSGYEQYF
once TRBJ1-2 TRBV7-9 CASSSWDRYGDGYTF
NA TRBJ2-2 TRBV7-9 CASSPMGDPTGELFF
NA TRBJ1-6 TRBV19 CASRSPSGNSPLHF
NA TRBJ2-1 TRBV7-6 CASSARLVDAYNEQFF
few TRBJ1-6 TRBV5-6 CASSLPRTDSPLHF
NA TRBJ2-7 TRBV28 CASSSSAAGSYEQYF
NA TRBJ2-5 TRBV19 CASSLQGATETQYF
NA TRBJ2-1 TRBV5-1 CASSLVAGNPSSYNEQFF
NA TRBJ2-5 TRBV4-1 CASSQVMRETQYF